These 17 T cell receptor beta chains came from one sample sequenced in a study of graft-versus-host responses after intestinal transplantation. These receptors have no identified antigens. Some clones are missing from TCRdb's copy, which holds only in-frame ones; the method was immunoSEQ multiplex PCR. The sample carries about 100,000 clones, over 80% recorded once. Sample: unstimulated CD8+ T cells sorted from spleen or lymph node cells, taken before intestinal transplant. The source of these receptors is a human donor who received an intestinal transplant.

CDR3 DNA: TGCGCCAGCAGTCCCGCGGGAAGGGGGGCTAGACACGAGCAGTACTTC. Protein sequence: CASSPAGRGARHEQYF. This chain joins TRBV4-1 and TRBJ2-7; the D gene could be TRBD1 or TRBD2 (6 bases each). Trimming removed 6 bases from V and 5 bases from J, with 23 bases in between. Per the germline V gene, CDR1 is MGHRA and CDR2 is YSYEKL. The CDR3 loop spans 16 amino acids.

V usage is TRBV5-1 and J usage is TRBJ2-3; TRBD2 matches 13 bases. V gave up 1 base and J gave up 1 base; unmatched junction bases: 3. The CDR3 contains 17 residues. Germline V CDR1 and CDR2: SGHRS, YFSETQ. CDR3 nucleotides: TGCGCCAGCAGCTTGCGCGGACTAGCGGGAGGCACAGATACGCAGTATTTT. Protein product: CASSLRGLAGGTDTQYF.

V usage is TRBV4-1 and J usage is TRBJ1-1; D possibly corresponds to TRBD1 (5 bases). V gave up 1 base and J gave up 3 bases, with 6 bases separating them. The CDR3 runs 13 residues. CDR1 and CDR2 (germline): MGHRA, YSYEKL. The CDR3 spells CASSQGDYTEAFF. DNA for the CDR3: TGCGCCAGCAGCCAAGGGGACTACACTGAAGCTTTCTTT.

The chain couples TRBV4-1 to TRBJ1-1; D unresolved. Per the germline V gene, CDR1 is MGHRA and CDR2 is YSYEKL. CDR3 length equals 14 residues. Deletions cut 0 bases from V and 4 bases from J, with 9 bases between. The CDR3 is CASSQDPGITEAFF. The DNA of the CDR3 is TGCGCCAGCAGCCAAGATCCGGGGATCACTGAAGCTTTCTTT.

The rearrangement joins TRBV7-3 to TRBJ2-5; 8 bases are shared with TRBD2. The CDR3 has 15 residues. Trimming took 5 bases from V and 3 from J; bases not matched to a gene: 8. CDR1 and CDR2 from the germline V gene are SGHTA and FQGTGA. CDR3 sequence reads: CASSQAGVVEETQYF. CDR3 DNA sequence: TGTGCCAGCAGCCAAGCGGGAGTGGTAGAAGAGACCCAGTACTTC.

The chain has TRBV6-9 and TRBJ1-1; D uncertain. The CDR3 has 13 amino acids. Trimming stripped 6 bases from V and 0 bases from J, with 8 bases between. Per germline, CDR1 MNHGY and CDR2 SVAAGI. The CDR3 reads CASSVLMNTEAFF. The CDR3 DNA is TGTGCCAGCAGCGTTCTGATGAACACTGAAGCTTTCTTT.

The chain uses TRBV5-6 and TRBJ2-1; unclear D gene. The germline V and J ends were trimmed by 4 bases and 6 bases, with 8 bases remaining between them. The CDR3 is 12 amino acids. The germline V gene encodes CDR1 SGHDT and CDR2 YYEEEE. The DNA for the CDR3 is TGTGCCAGCAGCCTGACTGGCAATGAGCAGTTCTTC. Amino acids: CASSLTGNEQFF.

The chain combines TRBV14 with TRBJ1-1; a weak D match, TRBD1 (5 bases). Germline CDR1 and CDR2: SGHDN and FVKESK. V was shortened by 1 base and J by 7 bases, with 16 bases between the two germline ends. The CDR3 contains 15 residues. The DNA for the CDR3 is TGTGCCAGCAGCCAAGTCGGCGGGGGGAGTGGTGAAGCTTTCTTT. This translates into CASSQVGGGSGEAFF.

The rearrangement joins TRBV2 to TRBJ1-1, with 8 bases aligning to TRBD1. The ends lost 3 bases at V and 3 bases at J; junction bases unmatched: 12. This CDR3 is 17 amino acids long. The germline V gene encodes CDR1 SNHLY and CDR2 FYNNEI. The CDR3 loop is CASSDPQTGAEDTEAFF. The DNA of the CDR3 is TGTGCCAGCAGTGATCCCCAGACAGGGGCCGAGGACACTGAAGCTTTCTTT.

The chain has TRBV28 and TRBJ2-7, with D tentatively TRBD1 (5 bases). CDR1 and CDR2 (germline): MDHEN, SYDVKM. Trimming cost V 3 bases and J 0 bases, with 9 bases left between them. This CDR3 is 14 amino acids long. The CDR3 sequence is CASSFDDSSYEQYF. The CDR3 DNA sequence: TGTGCCAGCAGTTTCGATGACAGCTCCTACGAGCAGTACTTC.

With regard to this clone: Additional DNA sequences in this sample encode the identical CDR3. The V call is TRBV6-5, the J call TRBJ1-5; D remains ambiguous. From germline, CDR1 is MNHEY and CDR2 SVGAGI. The germline V and J ends were trimmed by 0 bases and 3 bases, with 6 bases remaining between them. The CDR3 runs to 14 residues. The CDR3 bases are TGTGCCAGCAGTTACTCAGGGTCCAATCAGCCCCAGCATTTT. Translation gives CASSYSGSNQPQHF.

The chain recombines TRBV2 with TRBJ1-2; D perhaps matches TRBD1 (5 bases). V lost 1 base and J lost 1, with 10 bases in between. This CDR3 contains 15 residues. Germline CDR1 and CDR2: SNHLY and FYNNEI. CDR3 loop: CASSEDGDRNYGYTF. The CDR3 DNA follows: TGTGCCAGCAGTGAAGATGGGGACCGTAACTATGGCTACACCTTC. The variable domain in full, with the rest retrieved from reference TRBV2 and TRBJ1-2, is EPEVTQTPSHQVTQMGQEVILRCVPISNHLYFYWYRQILGQKVEFLVSFYNNEISEKSEIFDDQFSVERPDGSNFTLKIRSTKLEDSAMYFCASSEDGDRNYGYTFGSGTRLTVV.

The V gene is TRBV4-2, the J gene TRBJ1-3, with a possible D match to TRBD1 (5 bases). The germline V gene encodes CDR1 LGHNA and CDR2 YNFKEQ. The ends were cut back, 0 bases at V and 2 bases at J, with 11 bases in the middle. This CDR3 is 16 amino acids long. The CDR3 DNA reads TGTGCCAGCAGCCAAGATCCCTGGGGCACTGGAAACACCATATATTTT. Translating gives CASSQDPWGTGNTIYF.

By frequency in the sample, this clone is large (0.1 to 1%). This CDR3 is also generated by other DNA sequences in the sample. The V call is TRBV27, the J call TRBJ1-4, with D uncertain. CDR1 and CDR2 from the germline V gene are MNHEY and SMNVEV (reference sequence). Trimming cost V 1 base and J 8 bases, with 17 bases left between them. There are 16 residues in the CDR3. The CDR3 loop is CASSLYSTGWREKLFF. In DNA form, the CDR3 reads TGTGCCAGCAGTTTATACAGTACGGGGTGGAGGGAAAAACTGTTTTTT.

The rearrangement links TRBV11-2 to TRBJ2-3; D remains unclear. V was trimmed by 2 bases and J by 2 bases, leaving 17 bases between them. Germline V CDR1 and CDR2: SGHAT, FQNNGV. There are 17 residues in the CDR3. The chain's CDR3 is CASSLMSTAKYTDTQYF. DNA of the CDR3: TGTGCCAGCAGCTTAATGTCTACGGCGAAATACACAGATACGCAGTATTTT.

CDR3 sequence: CASSAGRSSGANVLTF. The CDR3 bases are TGTGCCAGCAGTGCAGGCAGAAGCTCTGGGGCCAACGTCCTGACTTTC. The chain links TRBV6-6 to TRBJ2-6; D not certain. Germline V gene lookup returns CDR1 MNHNY and CDR2 SVGAGI (reference sequence). The CDR3 is 16 amino acids. With 5 bases removed from V and 0 bases from J, the gap between germline ends came to 11 bases.

V is TRBV2 and J is TRBJ1-5, with D perhaps TRBD1 (6 bases). Germline V CDR1 and CDR2: SNHLY, FYNNEI. The germline V and J ends were trimmed by 2 bases and 6 bases, with 14 bases remaining between them. The CDR3 runs 15 residues. For the CDR3, the DNA is TGTGCCAGCAGTGAACTACAGGGCGAAAGTCAGCCCCAGCATTTT. Encoded protein: CASSELQGESQPQHF.